The 20 T cell receptor beta chains below all came from one sample that was sequenced in a study of blood T cell repertoires in COVID-19. The repertoire was sequenced with immunoSEQ multiplex PCR; TCRdb's copy has only in-frame clones and lacks some. The repertoire consists of around 210,000 clones, with 84% occurring once and the leading ten covering approximately 8%. Sequencing used peripheral blood. These receptors originate from a woman over 75 with COVID-19, enrolled during active disease.

The gene calls are TRBV27 and TRBJ2-7, with 8 positions matching TRBD1. The V segment lost 5 bases and the J segment 0 bases; nucleotides outside the gene matches: 9. Germline CDR1 and CDR2: MNHEY and SMNVEV (reference sequence). The CDR3 loop spans 16 amino acids. The CDR3 DNA reads TGTGCCAGCAGTCCCCCGGGGACAGGATGCTCCTACGAGCAGTACTTC. It is translated as CASSPPGTGCSYEQYF.

For this clone: The sample contains more than one DNA sequence encoding this CDR3. The rearrangement uses TRBV5-4 and TRBJ2-7, with 8 bases that match TRBD2. Unmatched junction bases numbered 2, after V lost 4 bases and J lost 2 bases. Germline-derived CDR1 and CDR2 are SGHNT and YYREEE (reference sequence). This CDR3 has 13 amino acids. The CDR3 DNA reads TGTGCCAGCAGCCCGGGGGGGGCCTACGAGCAGTACTTC. Encoded protein: CASSPGGAYEQYF. The entire variable domain, with the rest obtained from reference TRBV5-4 and TRBJ2-7, is as follows: ETGVTQSPTHLIKTRGQQVTLRCSSQSGHNTVSWYQQALGQGPQFIFQYYREEENGRGNFPPRFSGLQFPNYSSELNVNALELDDSALYLCASSPGGAYEQYFGPGTRLTVT.

The rearrangement uses TRBV3-1 (or the pseudogene TRBV3-2) and TRBJ1-1, with TRBD1 matching 7 bases. The CDR3 runs 15 residues. Germline lookup yields CDR1 LGHDT and CDR2 YNNKEL (reference sequence). Trimming at V came to 6 bases and at J to 2 bases, leaving 9 bases not matched to a gene. DNA for the CDR3: TGTGCCAGCAGGCATCGAGGGACAGATAACACTGAAGCTTTCTTT. Translation: CASRHRGTDNTEAFF.

CDR3 nucleotide sequence: TGTGCCAGCTCACATTGGGGCACTAATGAAAAACTGTTTTTT. Translating gives CASSHWGTNEKLFF. The rearrangement uses TRBV18 and TRBJ1-4; perhaps TRBD1 as D (5 bases). The CDR3 sequence is 14 residues long. Germline CDR1 KGHSH, CDR2 LQKENI. The V gene lost 4 bases and the J gene lost 2 bases, with 8 bases spanning the gap.

J is TRBJ2-5 and V is TRBV5-5; D remains unclear. Germline assignment: CDR1 SGHKS and CDR2 YYEKEE (reference sequence). This CDR3 spans 14 amino acids. V was clipped by 0 bases and J by 2 bases, with 8 bases between them. CDR3 nucleotides: TGTGCCAGCAGCTTGGCGGCGGCGCAAGAGACCCAGTACTTC. Protein sequence: CASSLAAAQETQYF.

The chain uses TRBV2 and TRBJ1-1, with 12 bases matching TRBD1. Germline assignment: CDR1 SNHLY and CDR2 FYNNEI. V was pared by 7 bases and J by 10 bases, with 7 bases of the junction left unmatched. There are 13 residues in the CDR3. Here the CDR3 DNA reads TGTGCCAGCACCGAAGGGACAGGGGGCAGAGCTTTCTTT. Residues: CASTEGTGGRAFF.

The rearrangement links TRBV5-3 to TRBJ2-2; D is unclear. TRBV5-3 is an ORF for which the function is uncertain. The CDR3 loop spans 13 amino acids. V shed 2 bases and J shed 8 bases, with 10 bases lying between them. CDR3: CARSFRLRGELFF. DNA for the CDR3: TGTGCCAGAAGCTTCAGGCTTCGGGGGGAGCTGTTTTTT.

The chain employs TRBV7-2 and TRBJ1-3, with unresolved D. The V gene's germline CDR1 is SGHTA and CDR2 FQGNSA. The CDR3 totals 18 residues. Trimming left V 4 bases short and J 0 bases short, with 19 bases between. Here the CDR3 reads CASSSRYIGMDSGNTIYF. Here the CDR3 DNA reads TGTGCCAGCAGCTCCCGTTATATCGGGATGGACTCTGGAAACACCATATATTTT.

The chain joins TRBV7-3 to TRBJ1-2, with TRBD1 matching 9 bases. Per germline, CDR1 SGHTA and CDR2 FQGTGA. CDR3 length: 16 residues. The J segment lost 4 bases and the V segment lost 0 bases, leaving 6 bases of the junction unmatched. CDR3 protein: CASSLTTGTGSYGYTF. The CDR3 nucleotides read TGTGCCAGCAGCTTAACTACCGGGACAGGGTCCTATGGCTACACCTTC.

This chain joins TRBV9 and TRBJ1-1; D perhaps matches TRBD1 (6 bases). Germline V gene data show CDR1 as SGDLS and CDR2 as YYNGEE. Trimming left V 4 bases short and J 3 bases short, with 13 bases between. The CDR3 consists of 14 residues. CDR3 in amino acids: CASSSDRWDTEAFF. The CDR3 bases are TGTGCCAGCAGCTCCGACAGGTGGGACACTGAAGCTTTCTTT.

This chain connects TRBV19 to TRBJ1-2; 7 bases are shared with TRBD1. Trimming at V came to 3 bases and at J to 5 bases, leaving 3 bases not matched to a gene. Germline values: CDR1 LNHDA, CDR2 SQIVND (reference sequence). This CDR3 is built from 13 residues. The CDR3 DNA is TGTGCCAGTAGTATGGGACAGCCGTATGGCTACACCTTC. Translated: CASSMGQPYGYTF.

This clone was counted a few times. The chain recombines TRBV4-1 with TRBJ1-2, with a possible D match to TRBD1 (5 bases). The germline V and J ends were trimmed by 4 bases and 4 bases, with 22 bases remaining between them. Germline V gene sequence: CDR1 MGHRA, CDR2 YSYEKL. This CDR3 comprises 17 residues. The CDR3 DNA reads TGCGCCAGCAGCCGTACGGGAGAGGGTCCAGGGTTCTATGGCTACACCTTC. Its translation: CASSRTGEGPGFYGYTF.

Points on this clone: At one end, the junction sequence differs from germline, possibly due to a read error. This rearrangement joins TRBV4-2 to TRBJ2-1; 9 positions agree with TRBD2. Germline V gene sequence: CDR1 LGHNA, CDR2 YNFKEQ. The CDR3 covers 15 residues. CDR3 in DNA: TGTGCCAGCAGCCAAGATTTAGGCGGGGGGGCGATAGAGATCTTC. Its protein product is CASSQDLGGGAIEIF.

This clone was picked up a small number of times. The CDR3 is CASSLASRSSSGEQFF. The CDR3 nucleotides are TGTGCCAGCAGCTTGGCCAGCCGGAGCTCCTCGGGTGAGCAGTTCTTC. The genes are TRBV5-4 and TRBJ2-1, with D unclear. CDR3 length equals 16 residues. V was trimmed by 0 bases and J by 9 bases, leaving 19 bases between them. Germline CDR1 reads SGHNT; CDR2 reads YYREEE (reference sequence).

The chain carries TRBV4-1 and TRBJ2-5, with D unresolved. Germline CDR1 and CDR2: MGHRA and YSYEKL. Trimming removed 1 base from V and 1 base from J, with 16 bases in between. The CDR3 consists of 17 residues. For the CDR3, the DNA is TGCGCCAGCAGCCAAGTCGCTTGGAGCTCGGGCCAAGAGACCCAGTACTTC. It translates to CASSQVAWSSGQETQYF.

The chain couples TRBV19 to TRBJ1-2; 9 bases agree with TRBD1. The germline CDR1 and CDR2 sequences are LNHDA and SQIVND (reference sequence). Trimming at V came to 7 bases and at J to 7 bases, leaving 7 bases not matched to a gene. The CDR3 contains 13 residues. This chain's CDR3 is CASTPRDRVGYTF. DNA for the CDR3: TGTGCCAGTACCCCCCGGGACAGGGTTGGCTACACCTTC.

In the case of this clone: The junction departs from germline at one end; a sequencing error may be responsible. V gene TRBV7-7 combines with J gene TRBJ1-5; no definite D call. This CDR3 has 14 residues. From germline, CDR1 is SSHAT and CDR2 FNYEAQ (reference sequence). The DNA for the CDR3 is TGTGCTAGCAGCTTGCGAGGGAGCAATCAGCCCCAGCATTTT. It encodes CASSLRGSNQPQHF.

The rearrangement uses TRBV5-4 and TRBJ1-4; 8 nucleotides align to TRBD1. The CDR3 has 15 amino acids. From germline, CDR1 is SGHNT and CDR2 YYREEE (reference sequence). The trim removed 5 bases at V and 5 bases at J, leaving 8 bases unmatched. As DNA, the CDR3 is TGTGCCAGCAGTCCCGGACAGGGAACGAATGAAAAACTGTTTTTT. Protein product: CASSPGQGTNEKLFF.

The chain joins TRBV2 to TRBJ2-2, with 10 bases that match TRBD2. Unmatched junction bases numbered 2, after V lost 6 bases and J lost 7 bases. The CDR3 spans 13 residues. From germline, CDR1 is SNHLY and CDR2 FYNNEI. CDR3 DNA: TGTGCCAGCAGGTCTAGCGGGGGCGGGGAGCTGTTTTTT. It is translated as CASRSSGGGELFF.

The gene calls are TRBV5-1 and TRBJ1-2; D is undetermined. Germline assignment: CDR1 SGHRS and CDR2 YFSETQ. The CDR3 contains 13 residues. V lost 0 bases and J 7 bases, leaving 10 bases between the germline ends. The CDR3 spells CASSLDRLGGYTF. As DNA, the CDR3 is TGCGCCAGCAGCTTGGACAGATTAGGTGGCTACACCTTC.